The source of this T cell receptor (beta chain) is a study of blood T cell repertoires in COVID-19. Turning to the study itself: Sites across the United States, Italy and Spain contributed samples from acute and convalescent COVID-19. PBMCs, B-cell-depleted T cells, or T cells were the source of the cDNA or gDNA that made up the material.

Germline lookup yields CDR1 ENHRY and CDR2 SYGVKD. The CDR3 is 15 amino acids. Trimming took 3 bases from V and 6 from J; bases not matched to a gene: 6. Data came from immunoSEQ multiplex PCR; TCRdb stores just in-frame clones and leaves some out. Among 150,000 to 200,000 clones listed, 90% were seen once. The J gene is TRBJ2-7, the V gene TRBV10-3; TRBD2 matches 12 bases. This receptor was identified in a man aged 60 to 75 with active or convalescent COVID-19. The sample was peripheral blood. CDR3 in amino acids: CAISDQTSGRGEQYF. CDR3 DNA sequence: TGTGCCATCAGTGACCAGACTAGCGGGAGAGGCGAGCAGTACTTC.